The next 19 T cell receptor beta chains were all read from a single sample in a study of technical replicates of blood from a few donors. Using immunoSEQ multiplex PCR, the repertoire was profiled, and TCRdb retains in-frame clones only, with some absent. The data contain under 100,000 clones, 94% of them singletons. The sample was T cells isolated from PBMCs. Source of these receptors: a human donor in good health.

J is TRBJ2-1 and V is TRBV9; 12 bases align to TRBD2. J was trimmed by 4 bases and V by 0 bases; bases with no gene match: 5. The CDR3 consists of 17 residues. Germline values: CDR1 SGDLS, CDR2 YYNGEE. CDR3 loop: CASSVVPSGRAYNEQFF. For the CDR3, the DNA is TGTGCCAGCAGCGTAGTTCCTAGCGGGAGGGCTTACAATGAGCAGTTCTTC.

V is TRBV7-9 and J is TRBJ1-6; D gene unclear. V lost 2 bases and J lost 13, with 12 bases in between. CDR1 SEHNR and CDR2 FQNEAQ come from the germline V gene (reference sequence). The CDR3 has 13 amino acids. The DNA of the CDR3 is TGTGCCAGCAGCTTAATGACTGTTTTGCCCCTCCACTTT. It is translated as CASSLMTVLPLHF.

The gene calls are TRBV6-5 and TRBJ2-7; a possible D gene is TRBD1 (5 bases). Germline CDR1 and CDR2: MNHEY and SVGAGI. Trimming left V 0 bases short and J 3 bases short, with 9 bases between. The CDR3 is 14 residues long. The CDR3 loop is CASSYSKGYYEQYF. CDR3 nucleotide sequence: TGTGCCAGCAGTTACTCAAAGGGGTACTACGAGCAGTACTTC.

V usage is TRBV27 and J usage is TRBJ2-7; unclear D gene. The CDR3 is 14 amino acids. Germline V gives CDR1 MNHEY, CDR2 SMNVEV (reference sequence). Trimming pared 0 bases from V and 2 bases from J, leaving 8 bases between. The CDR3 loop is CASSLSRFTYEQYF. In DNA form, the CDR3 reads TGTGCCAGCAGTTTATCGCGATTCACCTACGAGCAGTACTTC.

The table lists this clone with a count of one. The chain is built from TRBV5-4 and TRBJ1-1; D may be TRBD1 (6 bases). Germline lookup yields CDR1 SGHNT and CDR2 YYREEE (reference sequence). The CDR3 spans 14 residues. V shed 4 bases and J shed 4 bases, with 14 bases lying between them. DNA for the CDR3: TGTGCCAGCAGCGGGCCTATAGGGGGCACTGAAGCTTTCTTT. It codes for CASSGPIGGTEAFF. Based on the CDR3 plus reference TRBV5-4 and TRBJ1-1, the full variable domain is ETGVTQSPTHLIKTRGQQVTLRCSSQSGHNTVSWYQQALGQGPQFIFQYYREEENGRGNFPPRFSGLQFPNYSSELNVNALELDDSALYLCASSGPIGGTEAFFGQGTRLTVV.

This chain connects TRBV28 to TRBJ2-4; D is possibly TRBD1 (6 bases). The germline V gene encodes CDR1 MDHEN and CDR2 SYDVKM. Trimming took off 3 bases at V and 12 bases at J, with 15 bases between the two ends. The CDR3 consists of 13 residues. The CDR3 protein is CASSFVPTGPQYF. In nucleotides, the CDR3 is TGTGCCAGCAGTTTCGTCCCGACAGGCCCTCAGTACTTC.

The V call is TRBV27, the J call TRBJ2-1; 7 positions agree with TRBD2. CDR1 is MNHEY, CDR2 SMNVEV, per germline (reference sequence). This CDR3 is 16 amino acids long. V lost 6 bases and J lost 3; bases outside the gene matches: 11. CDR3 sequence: CASSHSAGVLYNEQFF. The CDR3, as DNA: TGTGCCAGCAGCCATTCGGCGGGGGTCCTCTACAATGAGCAGTTCTTC.

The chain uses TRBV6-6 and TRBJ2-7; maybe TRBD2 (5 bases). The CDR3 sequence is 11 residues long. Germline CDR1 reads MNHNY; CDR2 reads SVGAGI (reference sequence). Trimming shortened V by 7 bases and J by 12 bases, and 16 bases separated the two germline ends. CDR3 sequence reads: CASTMSGWLYF. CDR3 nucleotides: TGTGCCAGCACTATGTCGGGGTGGTTGTACTTC.

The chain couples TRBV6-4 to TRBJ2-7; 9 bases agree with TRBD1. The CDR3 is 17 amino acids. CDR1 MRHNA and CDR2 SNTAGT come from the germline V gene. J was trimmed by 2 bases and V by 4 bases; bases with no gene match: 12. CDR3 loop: CASSAGGDRVTTYEQYF. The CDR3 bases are TGTGCCAGCAGTGCCGGAGGGGACAGGGTCACAACCTACGAGCAGTACTTC.

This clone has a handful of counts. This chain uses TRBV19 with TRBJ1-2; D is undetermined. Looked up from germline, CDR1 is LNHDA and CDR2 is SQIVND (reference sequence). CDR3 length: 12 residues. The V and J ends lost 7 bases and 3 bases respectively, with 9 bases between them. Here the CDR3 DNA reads TGTGCCAGTAACCGGGGAGACTATGGCTACACCTTC. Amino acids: CASNRGDYGYTF.

This CDR3 reads CASSPTTSGGGGTYNEQFF. The DNA of the CDR3 is TGCGCCAGCAGCCCCACGACTAGCGGGGGAGGGGGCACCTACAATGAGCAGTTCTTC. The rearrangement joins TRBV5-1 to TRBJ2-1, with 12 bases that match TRBD2. Germline CDR1 SGHRS, CDR2 YFSETQ. The V and J ends lost 4 bases and 2 bases, in that order; junction bases with no gene match: 13. The CDR3 is made up of 19 amino acids.

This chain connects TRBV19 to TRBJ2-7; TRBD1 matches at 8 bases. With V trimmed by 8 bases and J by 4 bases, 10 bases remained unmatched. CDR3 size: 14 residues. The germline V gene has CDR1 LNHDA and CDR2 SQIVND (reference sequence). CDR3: CASSAGTGGYEQYF. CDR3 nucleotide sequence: TGTGCCAGTTCCGCGGGGACAGGAGGTTACGAGCAGTACTTC.

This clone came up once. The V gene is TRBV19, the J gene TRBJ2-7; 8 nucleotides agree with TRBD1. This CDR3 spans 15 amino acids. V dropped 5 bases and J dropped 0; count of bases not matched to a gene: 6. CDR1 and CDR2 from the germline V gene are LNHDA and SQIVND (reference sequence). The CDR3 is CASSSTGTGSYEQYF. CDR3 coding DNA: TGTGCCAGTAGTTCAACCGGGACAGGCTCCTACGAGCAGTACTTC.

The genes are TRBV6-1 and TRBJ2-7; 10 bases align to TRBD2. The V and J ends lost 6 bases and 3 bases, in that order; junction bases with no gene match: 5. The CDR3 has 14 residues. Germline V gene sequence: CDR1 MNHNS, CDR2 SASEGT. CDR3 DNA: TGTGCCAGCAGGACTAGCGGGCTTAACTACGAGCAGTACTTC. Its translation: CASRTSGLNYEQYF.

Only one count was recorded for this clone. This chain's CDR3 is CSVEDDRGIGGETQYF. The DNA of the CDR3 is TGCAGCGTTGAAGATGATCGCGGGATTGGTGGGGAGACCCAGTACTTC. The rearrangement links TRBV29-1 to TRBJ2-5; D is possibly TRBD2 (6 bases). This CDR3 region has 16 residues. Between the trimmed V and J ends, which lost 0 bases and 5 bases, there was a span of 19 bases. Germline V gene sequence: CDR1 SQVTM, CDR2 ANQGSEA.

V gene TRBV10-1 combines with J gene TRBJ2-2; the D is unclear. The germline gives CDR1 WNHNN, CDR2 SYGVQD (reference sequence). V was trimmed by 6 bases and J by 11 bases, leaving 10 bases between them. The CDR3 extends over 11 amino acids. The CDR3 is CASRGTIELFF. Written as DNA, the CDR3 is TGCGCCAGCAGAGGTACTATTGAGCTGTTTTTT.

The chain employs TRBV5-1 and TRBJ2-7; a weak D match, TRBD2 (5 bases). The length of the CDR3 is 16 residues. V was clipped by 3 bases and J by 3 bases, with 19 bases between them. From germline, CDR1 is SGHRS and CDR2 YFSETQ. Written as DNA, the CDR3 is TGCGCCAGCAGCTATCGCCACCTTAGCGAACACTACGAGCAGTACTTC. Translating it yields CASSYRHLSEHYEQYF.

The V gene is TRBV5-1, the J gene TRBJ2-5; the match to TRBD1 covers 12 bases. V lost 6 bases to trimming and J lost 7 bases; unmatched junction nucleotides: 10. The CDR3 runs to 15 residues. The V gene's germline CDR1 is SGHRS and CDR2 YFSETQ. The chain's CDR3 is CASKSGTGGVGTQYF. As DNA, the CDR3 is TGCGCCAGCAAATCGGGGACAGGGGGCGTGGGGACCCAGTACTTC.

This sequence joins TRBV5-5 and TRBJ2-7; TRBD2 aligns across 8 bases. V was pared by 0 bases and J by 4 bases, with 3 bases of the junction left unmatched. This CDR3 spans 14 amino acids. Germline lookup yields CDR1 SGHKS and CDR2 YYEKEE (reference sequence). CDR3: CASSLAGGRYEQYF. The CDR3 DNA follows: TGTGCCAGCAGCTTGGCGGGCGGGAGGTACGAGCAGTACTTC.